This TCR beta chain comes out of a study of cytomegalovirus exposure and HLA in healthy donors. The junction had 2 bases not matched to a gene; V was cut back by 2 bases and J by 1 base. The CDR3 covers 14 residues. Germline loops: CDR1 MNHNY, CDR2 SVGAGI (reference sequence). Primers: 60 Vbeta forward and 13 Jbeta reverse. Some clones are missing from TCRdb's copy, which holds only in-frame ones; the method was immunoSEQ multiplex PCR. The table lists about 120,000 clones, around 63% of them singletons. This clone was observed a few times. Other DNA sequences in the sample encode the same CDR3. The TCR comes from a man between 40 and 49 years old in good health and CMV-seropositive. The chain links TRBV6-6 to TRBJ2-7, with TRBD1 matching 7 bases. Sequenced input: PBMCs. The CDR3 spells CASSYGGQSYEQYF. The CDR3 bases are TGTGCCAGCAGTTACGGGGGACAGTCCTACGAGCAGTACTTC.